One and the same sample provided the 19 T cell receptor beta chains below, sequenced in a study of molecular identifiers for immune sequencing clone quantification. In TCRdb, the PCR reads were re-called with MiXCR into one record per CDR3 protein. The sample lists about half a million distinct CDR3 sequences, about a fifth seen once, with about 0.8% in the top ten. Sequencing was performed on naive CD8+ T cells from blood, with Jurkat cell RNA spiked in. Subset defined: FACS-sorted CD8+CD4-CCR7+CD45RA+ naive T cells. Source of these receptors: a human donor in good health. Some libraries in this study had Jurkat cell RNA spiked in.

The chain combines TRBV15 with TRBJ1-2; 7 bases are shared with TRBD1. Germline CDR1 is LNHNV and CDR2 is YYDKDF (reference sequence). V lost 1 base and J lost 3; bases outside the gene matches: 8. The CDR3 sequence is 16 residues long. The DNA for the CDR3 is TGTGCCACCAGCAGAGCGGACGGGACAGCCTACTATGGCTACACCTTC. Its translation is CATSRADGTAYYGYTF. Drawing the rest from reference TRBV15 and TRBJ1-2, the complete variable domain is DAMVIQNPRYQVTQFGKPVTLSCSQTLNHNVMYWYQQKSSQAPKLLFHYYDKDFNNEADTPDNFQSRRPNTSFCFLDIRSPGLGDTAMYLCATSRADGTAYYGYTFGSGTRLTVV.

Note on this clonotype: A much larger clonotype is one base distant, so this may be a read error. The chain joins TRBV11-2 to TRBJ2-1; the D gene is possibly TRBD1 (6 bases). The V gene's germline CDR1 is SGHAT and CDR2 FQNNGV. CDR3 length: 15 amino acids. The DNA of the CDR3 is TGTGCCAGCAGCCCGGGACAAGGCTCCTACAATGGGCAGTTCTTC. It yields the protein CASSPGQGSYNGQFF.

As concerns this clonotype: With a much larger clone just one base away, this may be a read error. The rearrangement links TRBV19 to TRBJ2-7; D is possibly TRBD1 (6 bases). This CDR3 contains 14 residues. CDR1 and CDR2 (germline): LNHDA, SQIVND (reference sequence). CDR3 nucleotide sequence: TGTGCCTGTAGTATAGTTCCAGGGGATTACGAGCAGTACTTC. This encodes CACSIVPGDYEQYF. Combining the CDR3 with reference TRBV19 and TRBJ2-7 gives the whole variable domain DGGITQSPKYLFRKEGQNVTLSCEQNLNHDAMYWYRQDPGQGLRLIYYSQIVNDFQKGDIAEGYSVSREKKESFPLTVTSAQKNPTAFYLCACSIVPGDYEQYFGPGTRLTVT.

This clonotype came up many times. CDR3 sequence: CASSPPGQLNEKLFF. The CDR3 nucleotides are TGTGCCAGCAGCCCTCCGGGACAGCTTAATGAAAAACTGTTTTTT. The V gene is TRBV9, the J gene TRBJ1-4, with TRBD1 identical over 7 bases. V shed 4 bases and J 4 bases; nucleotides not matched to a gene: 7. The CDR3 is made up of 15 amino acids. CDR1 is SGDLS, CDR2 YYNGEE, per germline.

This clonotype occurred a few times. The chain combines TRBV4-1 with TRBJ2-1; possible D gene TRBD1, 6 bases. Per the germline V gene, CDR1 is MGHRA and CDR2 is YSYEKL. CDR3 length: 16 residues. Trimming left V 0 bases short and J 2 bases short, with 11 bases between. The CDR3 DNA follows: TGCGCCAGCAGCCAAGAACAGGGCAGTCCCTACAATGAGCAGTTCTTC. It codes for CASSQEQGSPYNEQFF.

This clonotype was found once. A read error may be the cause here, since a much bigger clone is one base away. V is TRBV4-3 and J is TRBJ1-4; D gene unclear. Germline CDR1 LGHNA, CDR2 YSLEER. This CDR3 region has 13 residues. This CDR3 reads CASSQDGYEELFF. The CDR3 bases are TGCGCCAGCAGCCAAGACGGTTATGAAGAACTGTTTTTT.

The J gene is TRBJ2-1, the V gene TRBV20-1; TRBD2 matches 8 bases. The CDR3 is made up of 18 amino acids. The germline CDR1 and CDR2 sequences are DFQATT and SNEGSKA (reference sequence). V shed 2 bases, J shed 0 bases, and the junction held 12 bases outside the gene matches. The DNA of the CDR3 is TGCAGTGCTAGAAGTCGGGGGGGACCCATTAGCTCCTACAATGAGCAGTTCTTC. It translates to CSARSRGGPISSYNEQFF.

For this clonotype: This may come from a read error, since a much larger clone is one base off. The chain carries TRBV30 and TRBJ2-3; D call uncertain. Germline V gene data show CDR1 as GTSNPN and CDR2 as SVGIG (reference sequence). Deletions cut 1 base from V and 0 bases from J, with 5 bases between. The CDR3 has 13 amino acids. The CDR3 protein is CAWSGASTDTQYF. The CDR3 DNA reads as TGTGCCTGGAGTGGCGCTAGCACAGATACGCAGTATTTT.

With respect to this clonotype: Possible read error: a much larger clone is one base away. The chain recombines TRBV20-1 with TRBJ2-6, with 7 bases matching TRBD2. CDR1 DFQATT and CDR2 SNEGSKA come from the germline V gene (reference sequence). After removal of 3 bases from V and 3 bases from J, the junction contained 8 bases not matched to a gene. The CDR3 is made up of 16 amino acids. CDR3 loop: CSASPREEVGANVLTF. For the CDR3, the DNA is TGCAGTGCTAGCCCCCGGGAGGAGGTTGGGGCCAACGTCCTGACTTTC.

This clonotype was recorded at least ten times. The V and J genes are TRBV29-1 and TRBJ2-3; TRBD2 agrees at 10 bases. With 4 bases clipped from V and 3 bases from J, the junction kept 4 bases outside the gene matches. Per the germline V gene, CDR1 is SQVTM and CDR2 is ANQGSEA. The CDR3 runs 14 residues. The CDR3 spells CSVGLAGATDTQYF. The CDR3 DNA is TGCAGCGTTGGTCTAGCGGGAGCTACAGATACGCAGTATTTT.

The J gene is TRBJ2-7, the V gene TRBV18; weak D call: TRBD1 (6 bases). Germline V lookup: CDR1 KGHSH, CDR2 LQKENI. CDR3 length: 13 amino acids. The germline V and J ends were trimmed by 3 bases and 4 bases, with 10 bases remaining between them. The CDR3 is CASSPQGQYEQYF. CDR3 DNA sequence: TGTGCCAGCTCACCCCAAGGACAGTACGAGCAGTACTTC.

To note about this clonotype: This may stem from a read error, because a much larger clone lies one nucleotide away. The rearrangement uses TRBV19 and TRBJ2-7; no clear D. CDR1 LNHDA and CDR2 SQIVND come from the germline V gene (reference sequence). Trimming cost V 5 bases and J 2 bases, with 10 bases left between them. The CDR3 is made up of 13 amino acids. The CDR3 loop is CASSVVGTYEQYF. The CDR3 DNA reads TGTGCCAGTAGTGTAGTCGGAACCTACGAGCAGTACTTC. Supplemented by reference TRBV19 and TRBJ2-7, the full variable domain reads DGGITQSPKYLFRKEGQNVTLSCEQNLNHDAMYWYRQDPGQGLRLIYYSQIVNDFQKGDIAEGYSVSREKKESFPLTVTSAQKNPTAFYLCASSVVGTYEQYFGPGTRLTVT.

This clonotype appeared a few times. The rearrangement joins TRBV20-1 to TRBJ2-7, with TRBD2 as a possible D gene (6 bases). Trimming cost V 5 bases and J 2 bases, with 22 bases left between them. CDR3 length equals 16 residues. The germline V gene encodes CDR1 DFQATT and CDR2 SNEGSKA (reference sequence). The DNA for the CDR3 is TGCAGTGCTCCTTCAATCGGGAGCGGGCTAACCTACGAGCAGTACTTC. Translating it yields CSAPSIGSGLTYEQYF.

This clonotype was observed a single time. Possible read error: a much larger clone is one base away. The chain combines TRBV11-2 with TRBJ1-1; 11 bases fit TRBD1. CDR3 length: 15 residues. Germline assignment: CDR1 SGHAT and CDR2 FQNNGV. The CDR3 DNA reads as TGTGCCATCAGCCCCGAGGACAGGGGGCGACCTGAAGCTTTCTTT. Encoded protein: CAISPEDRGRPEAFF.

This clonotype has a handful of counts. The CDR3 sequence is CAISESGLSGYPSYEQYF. CDR3 bases: TGTGCCATCAGTGAGTCGGGGCTTTCAGGTTACCCCTCCTACGAGCAGTACTTC. The chain recombines TRBV10-3 with TRBJ2-7; TRBD1 is a possible D gene (5 bases). V lost 0 bases to trimming and J lost 0 bases, with 18 bases between them. This CDR3 contains 18 residues. Germline assignment: CDR1 ENHRY and CDR2 SYGVKD.

This clonotype was seen a few times. The CDR3 reads CASRGGRVTEAFF. The CDR3 nucleotides are TGTGCCAGCAGGGGGGGGCGGGTCACTGAAGCTTTCTTT. The rearrangement uses TRBV6-5 and TRBJ1-1; a weak D match, TRBD1 (6 bases). Germline loops: CDR1 MNHEY, CDR2 SVGAGI. The CDR3 is made up of 13 amino acids. V was pared by 6 bases and J by 4 bases, with 12 bases between.

The chain couples TRBV3-2 to TRBJ2-3. TRBV3-2 has pseudogene status. The CDR3 has 13 residues. Written as DNA, the CDR3 is TGTGCCAGCAGCCAAGCCAGACAAGATACGCAGTATTTT. It codes for CASSQARQDTQYF.

This rearrangement joins TRBV27 to TRBJ2-7, with D maybe TRBD2 (6 bases). This CDR3 has 13 amino acids. Trimming took off 4 bases at V and 3 bases at J, with 10 bases between the two ends. Germline CDR1 MNHEY, CDR2 SMNVEV (reference sequence). The CDR3 DNA reads as TGTGCCAGCAGTTCCCTGGACTACTACGAGCAGTACTTC. Translated, it gives CASSSLDYYEQYF.

This clonotype is a singleton in its sample. V usage is TRBV14 and J usage is TRBJ2-1, with a tentative D call TRBD2 (5 bases). There are 15 residues in the CDR3. CDR1 SGHDN and CDR2 FVKESK come from the germline V gene. Trimming left V 0 bases short and J 4 bases short, with 10 bases between. CDR3 protein: CASSQEIEGYNEQFF. CDR3 DNA sequence: TGTGCCAGCAGCCAAGAAATCGAGGGATACAATGAGCAGTTCTTC. The full variable domain, completed using reference TRBV14 and TRBJ2-1, is EAGVTQFPSHSVIEKGQTVTLRCDPISGHDNLYWYRRVMGKEIKFLLHFVKESKQDESGMPNNRFLAERTGGTYSTLKVQPAELEDSGVYFCASSQEIEGYNEQFFGPGTRLTVL.